Described below is a single T cell receptor (beta chain) sequence and its context. V lost 5 bases to trimming and J lost 4 bases; unmatched junction nucleotides: 3. The CDR3 runs 13 residues. This entry comes from a study of patients and donors after allogeneic stem cell transplantation. One entry per CDR3 protein, called by TCRdb with MiXCR from the RT-PCR reads. This table holds 70,000 to 75,000 distinct CDR3 sequences, about 25% found once. The sequence came from a human donor who was either an allogeneic HSCT recipient or a stem cell or donor lymphocyte infusion donor (not recorded which). It is not recorded whose cells these are; they may come from a transplant donor. Sequencing was done on a sample of blood, either unsorted or a sorted T cell fraction (not recorded which). The genes are TRBV12-3 or TRBV12-4 and TRBJ2-3, with 7 bases identical to TRBD2. The CDR3 protein is CASSEGLADTQYF. The CDR3, as DNA: TGTGCCAGCAGTGAAGGACTAGCAGATACGCAGTATTTT.